This T cell receptor beta chain is drawn from a study of T cell repertoires in breast cancer (dated by TCRdb to between 2015 and 2016). Background for the entire study: The study profiled tumors, lymph nodes and peripheral blood lymphocytes from breast cancer patients, plus peripheral blood from healthy control donors. On average, sequencing produced around 500,000 sequences per sample, which came to roughly 9.6 reads per input cell. ER+/PR+ status was present in the majority of the roughly 21 patient tumors that were analyzed for shared TCRs. Blood samples were separated by Ficoll, whereas tumor-free lymph nodes were processed without any enzymatic digestion. Given the low mutational burden of breast cancer and the rarity of common mutations in breast cancer, it was reasoned that TCRs shared between breast cancer patients would target shared antigens. Tumors and tumor-involved lymph nodes were minced and digested with Liberase and DNase, then filtered through 70-um and 40-um filters. Nine healthy donors, of an age range similar to that of the patients, were included as controls. General findings and caveats noted by the study authors: Discarding singleton TCRs and sampling only part of each tumor may have missed genuine antitumor clones. Tumor-involved sentinel lymph nodes shared about fourfold more TCRs with matched tumor repertoires than tumor-free nodes (approximately 8% versus 2%). TRBV7 predominated among the shared TCRs, which could possibly reflect tumor recognition or a mispriming bias from eight TRBV7 primers. Emulsion RT-PCR was regarded as qualitative rather than quantitative, because clone recovery was skewed by transcript abundance and primer differences. Fewer than 20 TCR pairs were shared across seven or more patient tumors and were rarely found in control blood, which suggested possible tumor specificity. Shared TCRs were encoded by various nucleotide sequences, which suggests selection and expansion based on antigen.

The germline V gene encodes CDR1 MNHEY and CDR2 SMNVEV (reference sequence). Trimmed from V: 7 bases; trimmed from J: 5 bases; junction bases lacking a gene match: 12. Spanning cysteine to phenylalanine, the CDR3 consists of 15 amino acids. The DNA shown is the 45-base CDR3, in frame from base 1. This clonotype was observed a few times. Which antigen it targets is not known. Within one base of it there is no much larger clone, and no base qualities were kept. The study used an expanded emulsion RT-PCR method with primers for all TCR V genes to analyze paired alpha-beta TCRs of CD8+ T cells. Before emulsion RT-PCR, CD8+ T cells were isolated with a CD8 positive selection kit and incubated overnight in 10 IU/mL IL-2. Preparation of the library involved emulsion pairing. Unpaired genes were suppressed by a second nested PCR with blocking oligos, after which a third nested PCR added Illumina adaptors and barcodes. Each emulsion RT-PCR master mix contained roughly 5,000-250,000 T cells, with C-region, Stepout and V-region primers. Emulsions were generated with the Micellula Emulsion and Purification Kit, and RT-PCR used Qiagen OneStep RT-PCR reagents. The pooled libraries were sequenced on an Illumina MiSeq using paired-end 2 x 250 reads. The paper's processing steps were these. Read pairs were joined in Galaxy and clipped at the engineered overlap into separate alpha and beta files, and reads that were not clipped were discarded. Alpha-beta pairs were assigned using CompleteTCR, a MiTCR-based pipeline in which chains sharing read cluster identifiers are linked by an R script. TCR sequences that were observed only once, representing about 1-3.3%, were removed as potential sequencing errors. In-frame beta chains were kept once TCRdb had trimmed the public reads at Q25 with fastp and called clones with MiXCR. Rows with one shared CDR3 protein collapse into an entry with the most common genes and DNA. For this entry, the V and J calls and clone size follow TCRdb and not the study's own pipeline. In this sample the table shows approximately 37,000 distinct CDR3 sequences, 35% to 50% of which occur a single time. Around 60% of the sample comes from the top ten.

Sequenced input: CD8+ T cells. The TCR sequence derives from a pool of human donors with breast cancer or a healthy control (not recorded which). The chain is assembled from TRBV27 and TRBJ2-3, and 7 bases in between align with TRBD1. The DNA is as follows: TGTGCCAGCACGCCACTGAGGGGGCATCAAGATACGCAGTATTTT. Translated, it reads CASTPLRGHQDTQYF.